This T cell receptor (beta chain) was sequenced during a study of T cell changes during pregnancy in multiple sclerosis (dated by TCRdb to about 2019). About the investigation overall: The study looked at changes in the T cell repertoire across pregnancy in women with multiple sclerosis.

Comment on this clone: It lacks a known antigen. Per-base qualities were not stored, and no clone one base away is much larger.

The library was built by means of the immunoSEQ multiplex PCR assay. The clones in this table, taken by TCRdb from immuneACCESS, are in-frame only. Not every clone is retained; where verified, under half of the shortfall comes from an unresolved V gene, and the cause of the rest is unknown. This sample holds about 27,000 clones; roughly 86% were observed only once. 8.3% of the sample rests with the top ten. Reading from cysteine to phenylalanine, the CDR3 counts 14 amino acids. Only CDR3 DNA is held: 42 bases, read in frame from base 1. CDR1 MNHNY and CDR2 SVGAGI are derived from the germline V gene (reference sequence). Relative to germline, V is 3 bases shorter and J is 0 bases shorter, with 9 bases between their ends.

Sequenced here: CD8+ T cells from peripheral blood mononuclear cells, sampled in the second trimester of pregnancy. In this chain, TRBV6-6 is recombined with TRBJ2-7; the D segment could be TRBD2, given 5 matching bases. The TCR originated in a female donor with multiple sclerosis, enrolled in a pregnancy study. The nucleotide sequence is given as TGTGCCAGCAGTTATATGGGGAGCTCCTACGAGCAGTACTTC. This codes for CASSYMGSSYEQYF.